This T cell receptor (beta chain) was captured by sequencing in a study of T cell responses to AZD1222 COVID-19 vaccine. Study-wide findings and caveats: Vaccination with two AZD1222 doses was followed by a rise in Spike-specific TCR breadth and depth. Seropositive AZD1222 recipients at baseline numbered only six or seven.

It was second doses at about 4 or about 12 weeks that were pooled. Clones were sequenced by immunoSEQ multiplex PCR, and TCRdb holds only the in-frame ones, with some missing. The sample shows 98,000 or so clones, 65% to 85% of them seen only once. CDR1 is SGHRS and CDR2 is YFSETQ in the germline V gene. V lost 5 bases and J lost 4, with 7 bases in between. This CDR3 region has 12 residues. In the case of this clone: The antigen remains unidentified.

The chain has TRBV5-1 and TRBJ2-1; D not resolved. The source is an adult who received the AZD1222 COVID-19 vaccine. Sample: peripheral blood, taken 28 days after the second AZD1222 dose. The CDR3 here is CASRDEYNEQFF. The CDR3 DNA reads as TGCGCCAGCAGAGACGAGTACAATGAGCAGTTCTTC.